The 3 T cell receptor beta chains in this list originate from one sample, sequenced in a study of control samples from healthy donors and cancer patients. Profiled with immunoSEQ multiplex PCR; TCRdb holds only in-frame clones, not every one. The data hold fewer than 150,000 clones, with around 90% observed a single time. Material for sequencing was blood. Receptors originate from a young man in good health.

The genes are TRBV18 and TRBJ2-5; TRBD1 matches at 7 bases. J was trimmed by 5 bases and V by 3 bases; bases with no gene match: 9. The length of the CDR3 is 15 residues. Per germline, CDR1 KGHSH and CDR2 LQKENI. Here the CDR3 DNA reads TGTGCCAGCTCACCGGCGAGACAGGGTAGGGAGACCCAGTACTTC. Residues: CASSPARQGRETQYF.

The chain has TRBV6-2 or TRBV6-3 and TRBJ1-2, with 9 bases matching TRBD1. The germline V gene encodes CDR1 MNHEY and CDR2 SVGEGT. Unmatched junction bases numbered 2, after V lost 2 bases and J lost 10 bases. The CDR3 has 12 residues. The CDR3: CASSYDRGIYTF. CDR3 DNA: TGTGCCAGCAGTTACGACAGGGGGATCTACACCTTC.

The J gene is TRBJ1-1, the V gene TRBV6-2 or TRBV6-3; D gene uncertain. Germline V gene data show CDR1 as MNHEY and CDR2 as SVGEGT. The CDR3 length is 16 residues. Trimming removed 0 bases from V and 11 bases from J, with 22 bases in between. The CDR3 coding sequence is TGTGCCAGCAGTTACTCGAGTAGGGCAGGACGGACGGAGGCTTTCTTT. Translated, it gives CASSYSSRAGRTEAFF.